This is a list of T cell receptor beta chains from one sample in a study of cytomegalovirus exposure and HLA in healthy donors. TCRdb's copy holds only in-frame clones and misses some; the assay was immunoSEQ multiplex PCR. The sample contains 150,000 to 200,000 clones, roughly 80% of which appear only once. Sequences were obtained from PBMCs. The origin of the receptors is a human donor in good health. Both conserved end residues are part of each CDR3. The order of the fields is V gene, D gene, J gene, clone size, CDR3 protein, CDR3 DNA. The D gene is left open where the match is weak. Some rows mark clone size as missing; the rest say once, few, many or name a class of expanded clone.

V: TRBV28
D: NA
J: TRBJ1-4
size: NA
CDR3: CASSFLEREKLFF
DNA: TGTGCCAGCAGTTTCTTAGAGCGTGAAAAACTGTTTTTT

V: TRBV9
D: TRBD2
J: TRBJ2-7
size: NA
CDR3: CASGPPGEGYEQYF
DNA: TGTGCCAGCGGCCCCCCGGGGGAGGGCTACGAGCAGTACTTC

V: TRBV19
D: TRBD1
J: TRBJ1-2
size: NA
CDR3: CATATGENYGYTF
DNA: TGTGCCACTGCGACAGGGGAGAACTATGGCTACACCTTC

V: TRBV7-2
D: TRBD1
J: TRBJ1-4
size: NA
CDR3: CASSRTGDNEKLFF
DNA: TGTGCCAGCAGCCGTACAGGGGATAATGAAAAACTGTTTTTT

V: TRBV11-2
D: TRBD2
J: TRBJ2-5
size: NA
CDR3: CASSLPGLAGVQETQYF
DNA: TGTGCCAGCAGCCTACCTGGACTAGCGGGGGTCCAAGAGACCCAGTACTTC

V: TRBV2
D: NA
J: TRBJ2-2
size: few
CDR3: CASGGISGTGELFF
DNA: TGTGCCAGCGGGGGCATCTCGGGCACCGGGGAGCTGTTTTTT

V: TRBV10-3
D: TRBD2
J: TRBJ2-7
size: NA
CDR3: CAISGSSGGLYEQYF
DNA: TGTGCCATCAGTGGTTCTAGCGGGGGCCTCTACGAGCAGTACTTC

V: TRBV7-2
D: NA
J: TRBJ1-2
size: NA
CDR3: CASSLAGSYGYTF
DNA: TGTGCCAGCAGCTTAGCGGGCAGCTATGGCTACACCTTC

V: TRBV7-7
D: NA
J: TRBJ2-7
size: NA
CDR3: CASSPATGSYEQYF
DNA: TGTGCTAGCAGCCCGGCAACAGGGTCCTACGAGCAGTACTTC

V: TRBV5-1
D: TRBD1
J: TRBJ1-2
size: NA
CDR3: CASNWGQDHHGYTF
DNA: TGCGCCAGCAACTGGGGACAGGATCACCATGGCTACACCTTC

V: TRBV2
D: NA
J: TRBJ1-2
size: NA
CDR3: CASSEARQVGYGYTF
DNA: TGTGCCAGCAGTGAAGCGAGACAGGTCGGCTATGGCTACACCTTC

V: TRBV4-3
D: TRBD2
J: TRBJ2-7
size: NA
CDR3: CASSSSAGGTYEQYF
DNA: TGCGCCAGCAGCTCTAGCGCGGGGGGTACCTACGAGCAGTACTTC

V: TRBV7-8
D: TRBD1
J: TRBJ1-1
size: NA
CDR3: CASRFGTGNTEAFF
DNA: TGTGCCAGCAGATTCGGGACAGGAAACACTGAAGCTTTCTTT

V: TRBV7-2
D: NA
J: TRBJ1-5
size: NA
CDR3: CASSFSGGWSQPQHF
DNA: TGTGCCAGCAGCTTTAGCGGGGGTTGGAGTCAGCCCCAGCATTTT

V: TRBV6-5
D: TRBD1
J: TRBJ1-2
size: NA
CDR3: CASSATGGGYGYTF
DNA: TGTGCCAGCAGTGCTACAGGGGGAGGGTATGGCTACACCTTC

V: TRBV4-2
D: TRBD2
J: TRBJ2-5
size: NA
CDR3: CASSQGGLGETQYF
DNA: TGTGCCAGCAGCCAGGGAGGGCTAGGAGAGACCCAGTACTTC

V: TRBV29-1
D: NA
J: TRBJ2-5
size: NA
CDR3: CSAAETTSSETQYF
DNA: TGCAGCGCCGCAGAAACTACTAGCAGCGAGACCCAGTACTTC

V: TRBV7-9
D: NA
J: TRBJ1-1
size: NA
CDR3: CASSLEIFQGHVNTEAFF
DNA: TGTGCCAGCAGCTTAGAAATTTTTCAGGGCCACGTGAACACTGAAGCTTTCTTT

V: TRBV4-1
D: TRBD2
J: TRBJ2-7
size: NA
CDR3: CASSFRGGSGENAYEQYF
DNA: TGCGCCAGCAGCTTCCGGGGGGGTAGCGGGGAAAATGCCTACGAGCAGTACTTC

V: TRBV4-3
D: NA
J: TRBJ2-1
size: once
CDR3: CASSQTRGTYNEQFF
DNA: TGCGCCAGCAGCCAAACGCGGGGGACATACAATGAGCAGTTCTTC

V: TRBV7-2
D: NA
J: TRBJ2-5
size: NA
CDR3: CASSLAGKPAETQYF
DNA: TGTGCCAGCAGCTTAGCCGGGAAACCGGCGGAGACCCAGTACTTC

V: TRBV12-5
D: TRBD1
J: TRBJ1-5
size: NA
CDR3: CASGLVGQGANQPQHF
DNA: TGTGCTAGTGGTTTGGTAGGGCAGGGGGCTAATCAGCCCCAGCATTTT

V: TRBV14
D: TRBD2
J: TRBJ2-1
size: NA
CDR3: CASSQLAGGDIEQFF
DNA: TGTGCCAGCAGCCAACTGGCGGGGGGAGACATTGAGCAGTTCTTC

V: TRBV7-9
D: NA
J: TRBJ2-2
size: once
CDR3: CASSLTNTGELFF
DNA: TGTGCCAGCAGCTTAACTAATACCGGGGAGCTGTTTTTT

V: TRBV9
D: TRBD2
J: TRBJ2-1
size: few
CDR3: CASSVVAGPSYNEQFF
DNA: TGTGCCAGCAGCGTAGTAGCGGGGCCCTCCTACAATGAGCAGTTCTTC

V: TRBV2
D: TRBD2
J: TRBJ2-7
size: NA
CDR3: CASSERLAGNSYEQYF
DNA: TGTGCCAGCAGTGAACGACTAGCGGGGAACTCCTACGAGCAGTACTTC

V: TRBV27
D: NA
J: TRBJ2-5
size: once
CDR3: CASSRLSQETQYF
DNA: TGTGCCAGCAGTCGCTTGAGTCAAGAGACCCAGTACTTC

V: TRBV11-3
D: NA
J: TRBJ2-1
size: NA
CDR3: CASSSVPNEQFF
DNA: TGTGCCAGCAGCTCGGTTCCAAATGAGCAGTTCTTC

V: TRBV6-4
D: TRBD2
J: TRBJ2-1
size: NA
CDR3: CASRPDGGLNFHEQFF
DNA: TGTGCCAGCAGGCCGGACGGGGGACTAAATTTTCATGAGCAGTTCTTC

V: TRBV5-1
D: TRBD1
J: TRBJ2-7
size: NA
CDR3: CASSSGQVGYEQYF
DNA: TGCGCCAGCAGCTCTGGACAGGTGGGCTACGAGCAGTACTTC

V: TRBV7-7
D: NA
J: TRBJ2-7
size: NA
CDR3: CASSPGPPYEQYF
DNA: TGTGCTAGCAGCCCTGGGCCCCCCTACGAGCAGTACTTC

V: TRBV9
D: TRBD2
J: TRBJ2-3
size: NA
CDR3: CASSPQFAGGDTQYF
DNA: TGTGCCAGCAGCCCCCAATTTGCGGGGGGTGATACGCAGTATTTT

V: TRBV27
D: NA
J: TRBJ1-1
size: NA
CDR3: CASRPTDLNTEAFF
DNA: TGTGCCAGCAGACCGACAGATTTGAACACTGAAGCTTTCTTT

V: TRBV6-4
D: NA
J: TRBJ2-2
size: few
CDR3: CASSQEQGTGELFF
DNA: TGTGCCAGCAGTCAGGAACAAGGCACCGGGGAGCTGTTTTTT

V: TRBV10-3
D: NA
J: TRBJ2-1
size: few
CDR3: CATSGGLTDNEQFF
DNA: TGTGCCACCTCAGGAGGGCTGACCGACAATGAGCAGTTCTTC

V: TRBV25-1
D: NA
J: TRBJ1-1
size: NA
CDR3: CASTPTGGVGTEAFF
DNA: TGTGCCAGCACCCCGACCGGGGGGGTTGGGACTGAAGCTTTCTTT

V: TRBV19
D: NA
J: TRBJ2-5
size: NA
CDR3: CASSTDRLETQYF
DNA: TGTGCCAGTAGTACCGACAGGTTGGAGACCCAGTACTTC

V: TRBV7-6
D: NA
J: TRBJ2-2
size: NA
CDR3: CASRPGTAGTGELFF
DNA: TGTGCCAGCAGACCCGGGACAGCGGGCACCGGGGAGCTGTTTTTT

V: TRBV11-3
D: TRBD1
J: TRBJ1-1
size: NA
CDR3: CASSFSGGLNTEAFF
DNA: TGTGCCAGCAGCTTCTCAGGGGGTTTGAACACTGAAGCTTTCTTT

V: TRBV7-6
D: TRBD2
J: TRBJ2-1
size: NA
CDR3: CASSRSGGVVINEQFF
DNA: TGTGCCAGCAGCCGTAGCGGGGGGGTCGTCATCAATGAGCAGTTCTTC

V: TRBV6-5
D: TRBD2
J: TRBJ2-7
size: few
CDR3: CASRKGLAGGYEQYF
DNA: TGTGCCAGCAGGAAGGGACTAGCGGGGGGCTACGAGCAGTACTTC

V: TRBV6-1
D: NA
J: TRBJ2-1
size: once
CDR3: CASSEVANVFQFF
DNA: TGTGCCAGCAGTGAGGTGGCAAACGTATTTCAGTTCTTC

V: TRBV7-8
D: NA
J: TRBJ2-7
size: NA
CDR3: CASSLAPLSYEQYF
DNA: TGTGCCAGCAGCTTGGCTCCTCTCTCCTACGAGCAGTACTTC

V: TRBV7-2
D: NA
J: TRBJ2-1
size: NA
CDR3: CASSLVGFGYNEQFF
DNA: TGTGCCAGCAGCTTAGTAGGTTTCGGGTACAATGAGCAGTTCTTC

V: TRBV6-6
D: TRBD2
J: TRBJ2-7
size: NA
CDR3: CASRTGTSGAHEQYF
DNA: TGTGCCAGCAGAACGGGGACTAGCGGGGCCCACGAGCAGTACTTC

V: TRBV5-4
D: NA
J: TRBJ2-2
size: once
CDR3: CASSLRDRSNTGELFF
DNA: TGTGCCAGCAGCTTAAGAGACAGGTCGAACACCGGGGAGCTGTTTTTT

V: TRBV6-1
D: TRBD2
J: TRBJ2-5
size: NA
CDR3: CASSEFAGGLLYQETQYF
DNA: TGTGCCAGCAGTGAATTTGCGGGGGGCCTCCTTTACCAAGAGACCCAGTACTTC

V: TRBV7-2
D: TRBD2
J: TRBJ2-1
size: NA
CDR3: CASSLLAGGYNEQFF
DNA: TGTGCCAGCAGCTTGCTAGCGGGGGGCTACAATGAGCAGTTCTTC

V: TRBV2
D: TRBD2
J: TRBJ2-3
size: NA
CDR3: CASMGVAGGSDTQYF
DNA: TGTGCCAGCATGGGGGTAGCGGGGGGGTCAGATACGCAGTATTTT

V: TRBV19
D: TRBD2
J: TRBJ2-1
size: once
CDR3: CASRTSGGRYNEQFF
DNA: TGTGCCAGTCGAACCAGCGGGGGGCGATACAATGAGCAGTTCTTC

V: TRBV10-2
D: TRBD1
J: TRBJ2-3
size: NA
CDR3: CASDLGQGADTQYF
DNA: TGCGCCAGCGACTTGGGACAGGGTGCAGATACGCAGTATTTT

V: TRBV6-6
D: NA
J: TRBJ1-6
size: NA
CDR3: CASSYSTGDDSPLHF
DNA: TGTGCCAGCAGTTACTCGACGGGGGACGATTCACCCCTCCACTTT

V: TRBV5-5
D: NA
J: TRBJ2-3
size: NA
CDR3: CASSLEHTTDTQYF
DNA: TGTGCCAGCAGCTTGGAACATACCACAGATACGCAGTATTTT

V: TRBV29-1
D: TRBD1
J: TRBJ2-1
size: NA
CDR3: CSVDRANNEQFF
DNA: TGCAGCGTGGACAGGGCCAACAATGAGCAGTTCTTC